Listed below are T cell receptor beta chains from one sample, sequenced in a study of cytomegalovirus exposure and HLA in healthy donors. Assay: immunoSEQ multiplex PCR; the TCRdb copy retains only in-frame clones and omits some. The sample has 150,000 to 200,000 clones; roughly 84% are singletons. The sequenced sample consisted of PBMCs. The receptors shown here come from a man aged 18 to 29 in good health and CMV-seropositive. Both conserved end residues are part of each CDR3. The order of the fields is J gene, D gene, clone size, V gene, CDR3 protein, CDR3 DNA. A D gene is named only where the DNA matches it firmly. The size field is filled for only some rows; it gives once, few, many or a size class.

J gene: TRBJ2-5
D gene: -
clone size: -
V gene: TRBV4-3
CDR3 protein: CASSQERAGRPETQYF
CDR3 DNA: TGCGCCAGCAGCCAAGAAAGGGCAGGGCGTCCGGAGACCCAGTACTTC

J gene: TRBJ2-7
D gene: TRBD1
clone size: -
V gene: TRBV28
CDR3 protein: CASSLPTGGNEQYF
CDR3 DNA: TGTGCCAGCAGTTTACCGACAGGGGGAAACGAGCAGTACTTC

J gene: TRBJ1-1
D gene: TRBD1
clone size: -
V gene: TRBV4-1
CDR3 protein: CASSQVQGAYAEAFF
CDR3 DNA: TGCGCCAGCAGCCAGGTACAGGGGGCTTACGCTGAAGCTTTCTTT

J gene: TRBJ2-3
D gene: -
clone size: -
V gene: TRBV10-1
CDR3 protein: CASSGNPGLLYLISTDTQYF
CDR3 DNA: TGCGCCAGCAGTGGGAATCCGGGACTCCTCTATTTAATCAGCACAGATACGCAGTATTTT

J gene: TRBJ2-1
D gene: TRBD1
clone size: -
V gene: TRBV19
CDR3 protein: CASTGTGAYNEQFF
CDR3 DNA: TGTGCCAGTACCGGGACAGGGGCATACAATGAGCAGTTCTTC

J gene: TRBJ1-1
D gene: -
clone size: -
V gene: TRBV5-6
CDR3 protein: CASSLQVGNTEAFF
CDR3 DNA: TGTGCCAGCAGCTTACAGGTGGGGAACACTGAAGCTTTCTTT

J gene: TRBJ1-5
D gene: -
clone size: -
V gene: TRBV28
CDR3 protein: CASSLGEGETSNQPQHF
CDR3 DNA: TGTGCCAGCAGCCTCGGGGAGGGGGAAACTAGCAATCAGCCCCAGCATTTT

J gene: TRBJ2-7
D gene: -
clone size: -
V gene: TRBV7-2
CDR3 protein: CASNLRGGHEQYF
CDR3 DNA: TGTGCCAGCAATCTAAGGGGTGGGCACGAGCAGTACTTC

J gene: TRBJ2-7
D gene: TRBD2
clone size: -
V gene: TRBV7-9
CDR3 protein: CASSPPTSGSLHEQYF
CDR3 DNA: TGTGCCAGCAGCCCACCGACTAGCGGGAGCCTCCACGAGCAGTACTTC

J gene: TRBJ1-1
D gene: -
clone size: -
V gene: TRBV4-3
CDR3 protein: CASSQGGEVPEAFF
CDR3 DNA: TGCGCCAGCAGCCAAGGGGGAGAGGTCCCTGAAGCTTTCTTT

J gene: TRBJ2-3
D gene: TRBD1
clone size: -
V gene: TRBV7-2
CDR3 protein: CASSLVGTGFSVDTQYF
CDR3 DNA: TGTGCCAGCAGCTTAGTCGGGACAGGCTTTTCAGTCGATACGCAGTATTTT

J gene: TRBJ1-2
D gene: -
clone size: -
V gene: TRBV7-8
CDR3 protein: CASSLYDYGYTF
CDR3 DNA: TGTGCCAGCAGCTTATATGACTATGGCTACACCTTC

J gene: TRBJ1-3
D gene: -
clone size: -
V gene: TRBV28
CDR3 protein: CASSPPFPGALPGNTIYF
CDR3 DNA: TGTGCCAGCAGTCCGCCCTTTCCAGGGGCCCTCCCTGGAAACACCATATATTTT

J gene: TRBJ2-5
D gene: TRBD2
clone size: -
V gene: TRBV28
CDR3 protein: CASSATGGPETQYF
CDR3 DNA: TGTGCCAGCAGTGCCACGGGAGGACCTGAGACCCAGTACTTC

J gene: TRBJ1-1
D gene: -
clone size: -
V gene: TRBV7-3
CDR3 protein: CASSLYATNTEAFF
CDR3 DNA: TGTGCCAGCAGCTTATACGCTACGAACACTGAAGCTTTCTTT

J gene: TRBJ2-7
D gene: TRBD1
clone size: -
V gene: TRBV28
CDR3 protein: CASHTLTGSSYEQYF
CDR3 DNA: TGTGCCAGCCACACTCTGACAGGGAGCTCCTACGAGCAGTACTTC

J gene: TRBJ2-2
D gene: -
clone size: -
V gene: TRBV19
CDR3 protein: CASSISRNTGELFF
CDR3 DNA: TGTGCCAGTAGTATTTCCAGAAACACCGGGGAGCTGTTTTTT

J gene: TRBJ2-1
D gene: -
clone size: -
V gene: TRBV4-2
CDR3 protein: CASSPNSRVLNNEQFF
CDR3 DNA: TGTGCCAGCAGCCCCAACTCCAGGGTTTTGAACAATGAGCAGTTCTTC

J gene: TRBJ2-7
D gene: -
clone size: -
V gene: TRBV13
CDR3 protein: CASSSMGPQGLTYEQYF
CDR3 DNA: TGTGCCAGCAGCTCTATGGGCCCCCAGGGCCTTACCTACGAGCAGTACTTC

J gene: TRBJ1-5
D gene: -
clone size: -
V gene: TRBV7-2
CDR3 protein: CASSQKGPQPQHF
CDR3 DNA: TGTGCCAGCAGCCAAAAGGGGCCTCAGCCCCAGCATTTT

J gene: TRBJ2-7
D gene: TRBD2
clone size: -
V gene: TRBV7-2
CDR3 protein: CATQWRLAGDEQYF
CDR3 DNA: TGTGCCACCCAATGGAGGCTAGCGGGAGACGAGCAGTACTTC

J gene: TRBJ1-1
D gene: -
clone size: -
V gene: TRBV19
CDR3 protein: CASSNPVNTEAFF
CDR3 DNA: TGTGCCAGTAGTAATCCGGTCAACACTGAAGCTTTCTTT

J gene: TRBJ1-5
D gene: TRBD1
clone size: -
V gene: TRBV5-5
CDR3 protein: CASSSGQPNQPQHF
CDR3 DNA: TGTGCCAGCAGCTCGGGACAGCCTAATCAGCCCCAGCATTTT

J gene: TRBJ2-7
D gene: TRBD1
clone size: -
V gene: TRBV27
CDR3 protein: CASSSSRGQGVHEQYF
CDR3 DNA: TGTGCCAGCAGTTCCTCTCGGGGACAGGGGGTCCACGAGCAGTACTTC

J gene: TRBJ1-1
D gene: -
clone size: -
V gene: TRBV7-6
CDR3 protein: CASTSRGWTEAFF
CDR3 DNA: TGTGCCAGCACAAGCAGAGGATGGACTGAAGCTTTCTTT

J gene: TRBJ2-1
D gene: TRBD2
clone size: once
V gene: TRBV28
CDR3 protein: CASRTSGKRGEQFF
CDR3 DNA: TGTGCCAGCAGGACTAGCGGGAAACGGGGTGAGCAGTTCTTC

J gene: TRBJ2-7
D gene: TRBD1
clone size: -
V gene: TRBV7-3
CDR3 protein: CASSPQWDSYEQYF
CDR3 DNA: TGTGCCAGCAGCCCCCAATGGGACAGCTACGAGCAGTACTTC

J gene: TRBJ2-5
D gene: -
clone size: -
V gene: TRBV28
CDR3 protein: CASSLGGTSAAQYF
CDR3 DNA: TGTGCCAGCAGTTTGGGTGGAACATCGGCGGCCCAGTACTTC

J gene: TRBJ1-2
D gene: TRBD1
clone size: -
V gene: TRBV28
CDR3 protein: CASSFPGQGQDGYTF
CDR3 DNA: TGTGCCAGCAGTTTCCCGGGACAGGGACAAGATGGCTACACCTTC

J gene: TRBJ2-6
D gene: TRBD1
clone size: -
V gene: TRBV4-3
CDR3 protein: CASSQYLPGQGAIRSGANVLTF
CDR3 DNA: TGCGCCAGCAGCCAATACCTGCCGGGACAGGGGGCGATACGTTCTGGGGCCAACGTCCTGACTTTC

J gene: TRBJ2-1
D gene: TRBD2
clone size: -
V gene: TRBV7-9
CDR3 protein: CASSPVGLAGARNEQFF
CDR3 DNA: TGTGCCAGCAGCCCGGTGGGGCTAGCGGGAGCCCGCAATGAGCAGTTCTTC

J gene: TRBJ2-1
D gene: -
clone size: -
V gene: TRBV5-1
CDR3 protein: CASSLINEQFF
CDR3 DNA: TGCGCCAGCAGCTTGATAAATGAGCAGTTCTTC

J gene: TRBJ2-5
D gene: TRBD1
clone size: -
V gene: TRBV28
CDR3 protein: CASKDGTEDQETQYF
CDR3 DNA: TGTGCCAGCAAGGACGGGACAGAGGACCAAGAGACCCAGTACTTC

J gene: TRBJ2-7
D gene: -
clone size: once
V gene: TRBV21-1
CDR3 protein: CASSNSPPGGTAYEQYF
CDR3 DNA: TGTGCCAGCAGCAACTCCCCCCCGGGCGGGACAGCCTACGAGCAGTACTTC

J gene: TRBJ2-7
D gene: TRBD2
clone size: -
V gene: TRBV7-2
CDR3 protein: CASSRPSGRAPFEQYF
CDR3 DNA: TGTGCCAGCAGCCGACCTAGCGGGAGGGCCCCCTTCGAGCAGTACTTC